The 3 T cell receptor beta chains given below trace back to one sample, sequenced in a study of T cells in women clearing cervical HPV infection. Measured with immunoSEQ multiplex PCR; TCRdb has only the in-frame clones, and not every one. Reported are more than 30,000 clones; the ten largest clones contain about 1.5%. The sample taken for sequencing was blood buffy coat. These receptor sequences come from a woman aged 18-70 years with a cervical HPV16 infection that either progressed to CIN3+ or cleared (not recorded which).

On this clone: With the read ending 3 residues before the CDR3 end, the germline J gene is used to fill in that end. V and J are TRBV28 and TRBJ2-4; no reliable D call. From germline, CDR1 is MDHEN and CDR2 SYDVKM. The length of the CDR3 is 14 residues. The CDR3 DNA, read in part, is TGTGCCAGCAGTTTTTCATTTATTGCTAAAACT. It translates to CASSFSFIAKT. Given in full, the CDR3 is CASSFSFIAKTQYF.

Comments on this clone: At one boundary the junction diverges from the germline segment, which might be a read error. The read gets to within 3 residues of the CDR3 end, and the germline J gene fills in the rest. Other nucleotide sequences from this sample produce the same CDR3. This chain connects TRBV7-6 to TRBJ1-3; D remains ambiguous. This CDR3 region has 13 residues. Germline V gene data show CDR1 as SGHVS and CDR2 as FNYEAQ. The sequenced CDR3 bases are TGTGCCAGCAGCGCCAGGATTGGAGACACC. As protein: CASSARIGDT. The entire CDR3 reads CASSARIGDTIYF.

As concerns this clone: The read ends 3 residues shy of where the CDR3 ends; the end is completed using the germline J gene. J is TRBJ2-2 and V is TRBV19, with 7 bases that match TRBD2. The CDR3 is made up of 14 amino acids. Trimming took 7 bases from V and 1 from J; bases not matched to a gene: 3. CDR1 and CDR2 from the germline V gene are LNHDA and SQIVND (reference sequence). The sequenced part of the CDR3 DNA is TGTGCCAGTACAGCGGGGATGAACACCGGGGAG. This sequence encodes CASTAGMNTGE. The CDR3 reads in full as CASTAGMNTGELFF.